The clone carrying this TCR beta chain was seen many times. Antigen specificity is unknown. The second PCR ran about 6 to 11 cycles with a sample-barcoded 5' primer and J-beta primers. MiXCR, run by TCRdb on the 5' RACE reads, gives a single entry per CDR3 protein. The repertoire holds about 640,000 distinct CDR3 sequences, with about 30% as singletons. This entry is derived from a study of blood T cells in healthy people across ages. As for the study in general: Template switching recovered approximately one barcoded beta molecule for every two T cells.

CDR3 length: 14 amino acids. The V and J ends lost 6 bases and 4 bases respectively, with 15 bases between them. Study findings and constraints: Aged donors had fewer naive CD4+ cells and lower diversity than long-lived donors. In older individuals, TCR beta diversity per million T cells was lower, falling roughly linearly with age.

This chain connects TRBV12-3 or TRBV12-4 to TRBJ1-2; perhaps TRBD1 as D (6 bases). The sequencing input was blood. This receptor was taken from a woman of 80 years or more in good health. The CDR3 sequence is CASREGGRGYGYTF. CDR3 nucleotide sequence: TGTGCCAGCAGGGAGGGTGGCAGGGGCTATGGCTACACCTTC.